A single count supports the clone carrying this T cell receptor beta chain. The data are from a study of blood T cell repertoires in COVID-19. Sequencing was performed with immunoSEQ multiplex PCR; in TCRdb, only in-frame clones are kept and a portion is missing. Of around 220,000 clones in the sample, about 90% were seen once. CDR1 is SNHLY, CDR2 FYNNEI, per germline. Trimming shortened V by 3 bases and J by 8 bases, and 17 bases separated the two germline ends. This CDR3 is 15 amino acids long. Sequencing was carried out using PBMCs or T cells enriched from blood (not recorded which). The chain couples TRBV2 to TRBJ2-1, with no clear D. The TCR comes from a woman aged 45 to 65 with acute COVID-19. The CDR3 loop is CASSESSQLQHEQFF. The CDR3 coding sequence is TGTGCCAGCAGTGAGAGTAGCCAGCTCCAACATGAGCAGTTCTTC.